This paragraph reports one T cell receptor beta chain. TCRdb keeps only in-frame clones here, not all; method: immunoSEQ multiplex PCR. The data show over 400,000 clones, with approximately 90% seen just once and 1.4% held by the top ten. Germline assignment: CDR1 SNHLY and CDR2 FYNNEI. This CDR3 is 14 amino acids long. V shed 8 bases and J 2 bases; nucleotides not matched to a gene: 7. The sample belongs to a study of blood T cell repertoires in COVID-19. This chain joins TRBV2 and TRBJ2-5; TRBD2 agrees at 8 bases. This receptor was obtained from a woman aged 25 to 39 with active or convalescent COVID-19. The specimen sequenced was peripheral blood. This chain's CDR3 is CASQLADYQETQYF. The CDR3 nucleotides read TGTGCCAGCCAACTAGCGGACTATCAAGAGACCCAGTACTTC.